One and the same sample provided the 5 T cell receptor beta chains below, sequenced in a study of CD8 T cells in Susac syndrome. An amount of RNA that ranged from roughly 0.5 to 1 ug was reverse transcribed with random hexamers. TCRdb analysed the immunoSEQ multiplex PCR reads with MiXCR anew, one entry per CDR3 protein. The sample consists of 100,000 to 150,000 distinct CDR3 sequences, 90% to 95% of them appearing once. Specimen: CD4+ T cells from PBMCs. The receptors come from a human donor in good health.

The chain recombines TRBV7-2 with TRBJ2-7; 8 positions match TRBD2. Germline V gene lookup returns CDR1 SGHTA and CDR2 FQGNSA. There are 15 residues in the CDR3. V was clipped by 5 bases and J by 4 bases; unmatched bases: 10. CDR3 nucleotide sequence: TGTGCCAGCAGCGTGTCGACTAGCGTTTCGTACGAGCAGTACTTC. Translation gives CASSVSTSVSYEQYF.

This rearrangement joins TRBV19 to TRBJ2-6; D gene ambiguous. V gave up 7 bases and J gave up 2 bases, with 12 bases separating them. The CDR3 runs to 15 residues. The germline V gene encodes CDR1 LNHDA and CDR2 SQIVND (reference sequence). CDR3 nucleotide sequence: TGTGCCAGTAACCCTAGTAGGACTGGGGCCAACGTCCTGACTTTC. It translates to CASNPSRTGANVLTF.

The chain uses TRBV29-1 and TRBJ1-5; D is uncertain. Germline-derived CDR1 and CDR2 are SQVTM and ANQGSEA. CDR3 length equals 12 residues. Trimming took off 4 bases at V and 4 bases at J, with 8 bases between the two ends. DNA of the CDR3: TGCAGCGTTGGTGGCGAGAATCAGCCCCAGCATTTT. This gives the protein CSVGGENQPQHF.

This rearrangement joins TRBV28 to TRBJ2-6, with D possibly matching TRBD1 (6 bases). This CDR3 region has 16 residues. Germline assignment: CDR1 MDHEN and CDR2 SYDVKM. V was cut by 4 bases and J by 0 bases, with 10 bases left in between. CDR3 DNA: TGTGCCAGCAGTTCGTTGGGACACTCTGGGGCCAACGTCCTGACTTTC. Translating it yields CASSSLGHSGANVLTF. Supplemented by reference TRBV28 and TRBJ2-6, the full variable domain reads DVKVTQSSRYLVKRTGEKVFLECVQDMDHENMFWYRQDPGLGLRLIYFSYDVKMKEKGDIPEGYSVSREKKERFSLILESASTNQTSMYLCASSSLGHSGANVLTFGAGSRLTVL.

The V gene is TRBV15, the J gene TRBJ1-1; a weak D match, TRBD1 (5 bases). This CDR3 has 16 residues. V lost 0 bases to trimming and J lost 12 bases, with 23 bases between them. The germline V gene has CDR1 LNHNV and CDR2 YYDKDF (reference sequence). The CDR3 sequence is CATSRESVRRGASTFF. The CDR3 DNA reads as TGTGCCACCAGCAGAGAATCGGTCCGGAGAGGGGCGTCAACTTTCTTT.